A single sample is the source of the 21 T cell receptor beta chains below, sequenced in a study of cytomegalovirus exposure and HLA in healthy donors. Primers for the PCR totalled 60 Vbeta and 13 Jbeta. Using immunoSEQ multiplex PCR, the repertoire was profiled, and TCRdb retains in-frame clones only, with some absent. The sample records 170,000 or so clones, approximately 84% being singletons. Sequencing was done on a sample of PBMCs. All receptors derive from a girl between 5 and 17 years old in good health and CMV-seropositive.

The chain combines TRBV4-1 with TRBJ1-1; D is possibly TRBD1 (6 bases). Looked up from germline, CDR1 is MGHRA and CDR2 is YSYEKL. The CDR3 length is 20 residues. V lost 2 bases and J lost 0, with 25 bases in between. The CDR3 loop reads CASSQLFYRVNSVMNTEAFF. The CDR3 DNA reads TGCGCCAGCAGCCAACTGTTTTACAGGGTCAATTCCGTAATGAACACTGAAGCTTTCTTT.

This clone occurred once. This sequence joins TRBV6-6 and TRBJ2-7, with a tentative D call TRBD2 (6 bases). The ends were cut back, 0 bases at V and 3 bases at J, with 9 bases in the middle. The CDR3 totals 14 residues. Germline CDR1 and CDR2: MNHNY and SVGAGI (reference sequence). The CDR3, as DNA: TGTGCCAGCAGTTACTCCCGCGGGGTCTACGAGCAGTACTTC. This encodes CASSYSRGVYEQYF.

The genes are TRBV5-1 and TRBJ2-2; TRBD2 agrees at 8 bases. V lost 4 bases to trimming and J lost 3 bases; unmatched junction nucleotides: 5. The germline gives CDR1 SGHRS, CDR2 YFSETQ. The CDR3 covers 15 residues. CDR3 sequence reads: CASSRGGLDTGELFF. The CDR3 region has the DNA TGCGCCAGCAGCCGGGGGGGCTTGGACACCGGGGAGCTGTTTTTT.

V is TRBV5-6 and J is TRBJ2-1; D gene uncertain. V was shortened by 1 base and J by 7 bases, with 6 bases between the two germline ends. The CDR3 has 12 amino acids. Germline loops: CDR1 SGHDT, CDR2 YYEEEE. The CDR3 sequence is CASSLSPNEQFF. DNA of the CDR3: TGTGCCAGCAGCTTGTCCCCGAATGAGCAGTTCTTC.

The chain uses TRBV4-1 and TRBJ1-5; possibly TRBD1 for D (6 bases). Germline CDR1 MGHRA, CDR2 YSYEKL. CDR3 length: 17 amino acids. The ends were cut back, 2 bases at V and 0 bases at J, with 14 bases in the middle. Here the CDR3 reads CASSQRWTEYSNQPQHF. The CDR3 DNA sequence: TGCGCCAGCAGCCAAAGATGGACAGAATATAGCAATCAGCCCCAGCATTTT.

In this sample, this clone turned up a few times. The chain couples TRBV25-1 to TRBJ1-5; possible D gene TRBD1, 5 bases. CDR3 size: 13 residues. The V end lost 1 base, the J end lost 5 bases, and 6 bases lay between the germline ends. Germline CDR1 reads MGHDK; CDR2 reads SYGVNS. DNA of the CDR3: TGTGCCAGCAGTGAATCAGGGTATCAGCCCCAGCATTTT. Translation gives CASSESGYQPQHF.

The CDR3 protein is CATRPGQGLGEQYF. The CDR3 nucleotides are TGTGCCACCAGGCCGGGACAGGGTTTAGGCGAGCAGTACTTC. This rearrangement joins TRBV15 to TRBJ2-7; 9 nucleotides align to TRBD1. Germline CDR1 and CDR2: LNHNV and YYDKDF (reference sequence). J gave up 6 bases and V 6 bases, and 9 bases lay outside the gene matches. This CDR3 is built from 14 residues.

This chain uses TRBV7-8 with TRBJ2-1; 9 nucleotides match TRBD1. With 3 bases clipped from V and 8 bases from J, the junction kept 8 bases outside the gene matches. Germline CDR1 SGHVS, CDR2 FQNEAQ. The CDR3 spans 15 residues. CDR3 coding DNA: TGTGCCAGCAGCTTGCCCGGGACAGGGCCCCATGAGCAGTTCTTC. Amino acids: CASSLPGTGPHEQFF.

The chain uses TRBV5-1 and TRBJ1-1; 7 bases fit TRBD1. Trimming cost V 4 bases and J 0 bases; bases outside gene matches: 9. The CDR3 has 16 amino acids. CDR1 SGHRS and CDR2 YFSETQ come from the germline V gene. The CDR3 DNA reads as TGCGCCAGCAGCACAAATCCGGGACAGATGAACACTGAAGCTTTCTTT. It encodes CASSTNPGQMNTEAFF.

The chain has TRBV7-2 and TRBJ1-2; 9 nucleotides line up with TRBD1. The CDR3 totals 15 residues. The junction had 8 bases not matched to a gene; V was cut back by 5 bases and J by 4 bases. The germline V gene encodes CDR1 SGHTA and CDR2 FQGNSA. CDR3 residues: CASSPGQGRFYGYTF. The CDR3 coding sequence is TGTGCCAGCAGCCCAGGACAGGGGAGATTCTATGGCTACACCTTC.

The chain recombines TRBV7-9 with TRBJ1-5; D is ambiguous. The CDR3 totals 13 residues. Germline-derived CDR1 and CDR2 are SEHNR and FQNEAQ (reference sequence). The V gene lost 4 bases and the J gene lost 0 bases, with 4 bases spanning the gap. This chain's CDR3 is CASSSYSNQPQHF. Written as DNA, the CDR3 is TGTGCCAGCAGCTCCTATAGCAATCAGCCCCAGCATTTT. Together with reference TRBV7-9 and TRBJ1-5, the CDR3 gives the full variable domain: DTGVSQNPRHKITKRGQNVTFRCDPISEHNRLYWYRQTLGQGPEFLTYFQNEAQLEKSRLLSDRFSAERPKGSFSTLEIQRTEQGDSAMYLCASSSYSNQPQHFGDGTRLSIL.

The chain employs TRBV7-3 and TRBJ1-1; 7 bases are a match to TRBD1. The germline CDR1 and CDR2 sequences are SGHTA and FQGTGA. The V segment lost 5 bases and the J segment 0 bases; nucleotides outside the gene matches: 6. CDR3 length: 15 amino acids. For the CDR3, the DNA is TGTGCCAGCAGCCCGATGGACAGGATGAACACTGAAGCTTTCTTT. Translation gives CASSPMDRMNTEAFF.

The CDR3 spells CASSPSFRGNTEAFF. CDR3 coding DNA: TGTGCCAGCTCACCATCATTCAGGGGGAACACTGAAGCTTTCTTT. The chain combines TRBV18 with TRBJ1-1; D possibly corresponds to TRBD1 (6 bases). There are 15 residues in the CDR3. Germline V gene sequence: CDR1 KGHSH, CDR2 LQKENI. The V gene lost 2 bases and the J gene lost 1 base, with 11 bases spanning the gap.

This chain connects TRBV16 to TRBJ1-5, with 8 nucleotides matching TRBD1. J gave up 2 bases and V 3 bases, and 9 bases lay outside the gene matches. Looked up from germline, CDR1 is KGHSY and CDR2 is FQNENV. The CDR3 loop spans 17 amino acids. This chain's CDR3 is CASSHPTGVVGNQPQHF. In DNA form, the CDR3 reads TGTGCCAGCAGCCACCCGACAGGGGTCGTGGGCAATCAGCCCCAGCATTTT.

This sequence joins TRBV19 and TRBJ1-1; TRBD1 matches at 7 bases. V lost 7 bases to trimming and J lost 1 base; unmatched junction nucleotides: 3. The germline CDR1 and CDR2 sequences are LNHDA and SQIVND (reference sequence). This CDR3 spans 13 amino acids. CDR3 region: CASKRQGNTEAFF. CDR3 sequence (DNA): TGTGCCAGTAAGAGACAGGGGAACACTGAAGCTTTCTTT.

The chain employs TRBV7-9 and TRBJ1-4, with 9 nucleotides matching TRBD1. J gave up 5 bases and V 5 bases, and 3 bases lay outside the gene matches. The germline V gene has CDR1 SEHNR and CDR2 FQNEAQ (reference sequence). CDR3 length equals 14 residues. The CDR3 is CASSPDRGNEKLFF. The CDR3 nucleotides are TGTGCCAGCAGCCCGGACAGGGGCAATGAAAAACTGTTTTTT.

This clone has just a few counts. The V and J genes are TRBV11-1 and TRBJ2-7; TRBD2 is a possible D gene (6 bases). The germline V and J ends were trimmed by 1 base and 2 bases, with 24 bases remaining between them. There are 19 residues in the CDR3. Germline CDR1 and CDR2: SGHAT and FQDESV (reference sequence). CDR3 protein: CASSLGSLAIDVGPYEQYF. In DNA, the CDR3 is TGTGCCAGCAGCTTAGGGTCCCTAGCGATCGACGTGGGCCCCTACGAGCAGTACTTC.

CDR3 in amino acids: CASSAGTGGGYTF. In DNA form, the CDR3 reads TGTGCCAGCAGCGCAGGGACAGGGGGTGGCTACACCTTC. The rearrangement joins TRBV7-3 to TRBJ1-2; 11 bases agree with TRBD1. The CDR3 runs to 13 residues. The germline V gene encodes CDR1 SGHTA and CDR2 FQGTGA. V lost 5 bases to trimming and J lost 7 bases; unmatched junction nucleotides: 3.

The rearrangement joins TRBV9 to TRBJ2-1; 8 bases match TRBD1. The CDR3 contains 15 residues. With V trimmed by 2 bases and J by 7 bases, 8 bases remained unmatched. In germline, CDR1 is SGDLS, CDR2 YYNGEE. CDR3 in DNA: TGTGCCAGCAGCGTCGACAGGGGTATTAGGAATGAGCAGTTCTTC. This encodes CASSVDRGIRNEQFF.

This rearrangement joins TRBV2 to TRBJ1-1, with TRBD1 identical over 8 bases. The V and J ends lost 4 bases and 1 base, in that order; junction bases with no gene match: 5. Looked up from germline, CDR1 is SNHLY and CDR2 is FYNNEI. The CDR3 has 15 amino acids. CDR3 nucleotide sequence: TGTGCCAGCAGTGTCGGACAGGGCACGAACACTGAAGCTTTCTTT. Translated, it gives CASSVGQGTNTEAFF.

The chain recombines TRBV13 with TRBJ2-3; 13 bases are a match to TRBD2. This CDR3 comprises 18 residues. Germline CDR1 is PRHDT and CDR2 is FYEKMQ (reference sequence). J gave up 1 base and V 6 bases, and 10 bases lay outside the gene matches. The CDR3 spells CASSRRTSGGTRTDTQYF. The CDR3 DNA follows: TGTGCCAGCAGTCGGCGGACTAGCGGGGGAACCCGCACAGATACGCAGTATTTT.